What follows are 14 T cell receptor beta chains derived from one specimen sequenced in a study of T cells in Graves' hyperthyroidism and ophthalmopathy. RNA transcripts yielded amplified TCR beta CDR3 regions. First-round RT-PCR of the TCR CDR3 relied on the HTBI primer set. TCRdb independently ran MiXCR on the multiplex PCR reads; one entry per CDR3 protein. Here the sample spans hundreds of thousands of distinct CDR3 sequences, around 39% being singletons. Sequencing input: blood. The receptors originated from a man aged 18 to 30 with Graves' hyperthyroidism.

This clonotype was seen many times. The genes are TRBV5-1 and TRBJ1-2; the D gene is possibly TRBD1 (6 bases). This CDR3 is 16 amino acids long. Germline-derived CDR1 and CDR2 are SGHRS and YFSETQ. Trimming cost V 0 bases and J 6 bases, with 18 bases left between them. The CDR3 nucleotides are TGCGCCAGCAGCTTGGAAGTGGCAGGGGTTGTTCATGGCTACACCTTC. The encoded protein is CASSLEVAGVVHGYTF.

This clonotype was seen at least ten times. V and J are TRBV10-2 and TRBJ1-5; the D is unclear. Trimming removed 1 base at V and 3 bases at J, with 10 bases between. The CDR3 covers 15 residues. Germline loops: CDR1 WSHSY, CDR2 SAAADI. The CDR3 reads CASSELPGTNQPQHF. The DNA of the CDR3 is TGCGCCAGCAGTGAGTTGCCAGGCACCAATCAGCCCCAGCATTTT.

This clonotype was counted at least ten times. The rearrangement links TRBV7-3 to TRBJ1-2; D gene unclear. V lost 11 bases to trimming and J lost 4 bases, with 17 bases between them. The CDR3 sequence is 13 residues long. CDR1 is SGHTA and CDR2 is FQGTGA in the germline V gene. The CDR3 region has the DNA TGTGCCCCAGCAAGAGAACCTACCTATGGCTACACCTTC. It yields the protein CAPAREPTYGYTF.

The rearrangement links TRBV2 to TRBJ2-3, with D perhaps TRBD1 (7 bases). From germline, CDR1 is SNHLY and CDR2 FYNNEI. Trimming removed 2 bases from V and 3 bases from J, with 15 bases in between. The CDR3 runs to 16 residues. For the CDR3, the DNA is TGTGCCAGCAGTGAAATGGAGGGGGCGCGGACAGATACGCAGTATTTT. This codes for CASSEMEGARTDTQYF.

This clonotype was detected only a few times. The V gene is TRBV4-3, the J gene TRBJ1-1; D ambiguous. CDR3 size: 12 residues. Per germline, CDR1 LGHNA and CDR2 YSLEER. V lost 1 base, J lost 8 bases, and 8 bases lay in between. CDR3: CASSQAGREAFF. DNA for the CDR3: TGCGCCAGCAGCCAAGCGGGAAGAGAAGCTTTCTTT.

This clonotype appeared many times. The rearrangement uses TRBV29-1 and TRBJ1-1; D is unclear. Between the trimmed V and J ends, which lost 3 bases and 0 bases, there was a span of 5 bases. CDR3 size: 12 residues. CDR1 and CDR2 (germline): SQVTM, ANQGSEA. CDR3 DNA: TGCAGCGTTGATAAGTTGAACACTGAAGCTTTCTTT. The encoded protein is CSVDKLNTEAFF. Combining the CDR3 with reference TRBV29-1 and TRBJ1-1 gives the whole variable domain SAVISQKPSRDICQRGTSLTIQCQVDSQVTMMFWYRQQPGQSLTLIATANQGSEATYESGFVIDKFPISRPNLTFSTLTVSNMSPEDSSIYLCSVDKLNTEAFFGQGTRLTVV.

This clonotype was seen more than once but under ten times. J is TRBJ2-5 and V is TRBV11-3; tentative D call: TRBD1 (6 bases). V was clipped by 8 bases and J by 3 bases, with 16 bases between them. Germline assignment: CDR1 SGHNT and CDR2 YENEEA. The CDR3 is made up of 14 amino acids. CDR3: CASSGTLSEETQYF. The CDR3, as DNA: TGTGCCAGCTCAGGGACACTGTCGGAAGAGACCCAGTACTTC. The full variable domain, in which reference TRBV11-3 and TRBJ2-5 provide the parts outside the CDR3, is EAGVVQSPRYKIIEKKQPVAFWCNPISGHNTLYWYLQNLGQGPELLIRYENEEAVDDSQLPKDRFSAERLKGVDSTLKIQPAELGDSAVYLCASSGTLSEETQYFGPGTRLLVL.

The chain combines TRBV25-1 with TRBJ2-3; D gene ambiguous. CDR3 size: 15 residues. The ends were cut back, 6 bases at V and 2 bases at J, with 15 bases in the middle. Germline V gene lookup returns CDR1 MGHDK and CDR2 SYGVNS. CDR3 region: CASSPNTGTTDTQYF. In DNA form, the CDR3 reads TGTGCCAGCAGCCCCAATACTGGTACCACAGATACGCAGTATTTT.

This clonotype was recorded many times. The chain is built from TRBV10-3 and TRBJ2-7; 8 bases line up with TRBD1. This CDR3 has 16 amino acids. CDR1 ENHRY and CDR2 SYGVKD come from the germline V gene. V was pared by 3 bases and J by 0 bases, with 7 bases of the junction left unmatched. The DNA for the CDR3 is TGTGCCATCAGTGACCCGGACAGGGAGCTCTCCTACGAGCAGTACTTC. Its protein product is CAISDPDRELSYEQYF.

This clonotype was seen repeatedly, ten times or more. J is TRBJ2-7 and V is TRBV7-9, with 10 bases lining up with TRBD2. V was pared by 5 bases and J by 6 bases, with 7 bases of the junction left unmatched. The germline V gene encodes CDR1 SEHNR and CDR2 FQNEAQ (reference sequence). CDR3 length: 14 residues. In DNA form, the CDR3 reads TGTGCCAGCAGCCCCCTAGCGGGAGTGCGCGAGCAGTACTTC. This translates into CASSPLAGVREQYF.

Turning to this clonotype: One junction end disagrees with the germline gene, perhaps due to a read error. The V gene is TRBV10-2, the J gene TRBJ2-5, with D possibly called TRBD1 or TRBD2 (7 bases each). In germline, CDR1 is WSHSY, CDR2 SAAADI. The CDR3 runs to 13 residues. CDR3 protein: CASKGAGEETQYF. The CDR3 nucleotides are TGTGCCAGCAAGGGGGCGGGAGAAGAGACCCAGTACTTC.

This clonotype has only a few counts. The gene calls are TRBV6-1 and TRBJ2-5; D not resolved. The V gene lost 1 base and the J gene lost 1 base, with 10 bases spanning the gap. CDR1 MNHNS and CDR2 SASEGT come from the germline V gene. The CDR3 is 15 residues long. CDR3 coding DNA: TGTGCCAGCAGTGAAGAACTTACCACCCAAGAGACCCAGTACTTC. This encodes CASSEELTTQETQYF.

This clonotype is categorized as medium-sized (0.01 to 0.1%). This rearrangement joins TRBV29-1 to TRBJ1-2; D uncertain. This CDR3 has 10 amino acids. CDR1 SQVTM and CDR2 ANQGSEA come from the germline V gene. Deletions cut 7 bases from V and 8 bases from J, with 11 bases between. CDR3 residues: CSAVGNGYTF. Here the CDR3 DNA reads TGCAGCGCGGTAGGAAACGGCTACACCTTC.

This clonotype is a singleton in its sample. V and J are TRBV25-1 and TRBJ1-2, with 9 bases identical to TRBD1. There are 14 residues in the CDR3. V lost 4 bases to trimming and J lost 9 bases; unmatched junction nucleotides: 9. Per the germline V gene, CDR1 is MGHDK and CDR2 is SYGVNS. The CDR3 nucleotides are TGTGCCAGCAGTGTTCCGGGACAGGGCAGTCGCTACACCTTC. Protein product: CASSVPGQGSRYTF.